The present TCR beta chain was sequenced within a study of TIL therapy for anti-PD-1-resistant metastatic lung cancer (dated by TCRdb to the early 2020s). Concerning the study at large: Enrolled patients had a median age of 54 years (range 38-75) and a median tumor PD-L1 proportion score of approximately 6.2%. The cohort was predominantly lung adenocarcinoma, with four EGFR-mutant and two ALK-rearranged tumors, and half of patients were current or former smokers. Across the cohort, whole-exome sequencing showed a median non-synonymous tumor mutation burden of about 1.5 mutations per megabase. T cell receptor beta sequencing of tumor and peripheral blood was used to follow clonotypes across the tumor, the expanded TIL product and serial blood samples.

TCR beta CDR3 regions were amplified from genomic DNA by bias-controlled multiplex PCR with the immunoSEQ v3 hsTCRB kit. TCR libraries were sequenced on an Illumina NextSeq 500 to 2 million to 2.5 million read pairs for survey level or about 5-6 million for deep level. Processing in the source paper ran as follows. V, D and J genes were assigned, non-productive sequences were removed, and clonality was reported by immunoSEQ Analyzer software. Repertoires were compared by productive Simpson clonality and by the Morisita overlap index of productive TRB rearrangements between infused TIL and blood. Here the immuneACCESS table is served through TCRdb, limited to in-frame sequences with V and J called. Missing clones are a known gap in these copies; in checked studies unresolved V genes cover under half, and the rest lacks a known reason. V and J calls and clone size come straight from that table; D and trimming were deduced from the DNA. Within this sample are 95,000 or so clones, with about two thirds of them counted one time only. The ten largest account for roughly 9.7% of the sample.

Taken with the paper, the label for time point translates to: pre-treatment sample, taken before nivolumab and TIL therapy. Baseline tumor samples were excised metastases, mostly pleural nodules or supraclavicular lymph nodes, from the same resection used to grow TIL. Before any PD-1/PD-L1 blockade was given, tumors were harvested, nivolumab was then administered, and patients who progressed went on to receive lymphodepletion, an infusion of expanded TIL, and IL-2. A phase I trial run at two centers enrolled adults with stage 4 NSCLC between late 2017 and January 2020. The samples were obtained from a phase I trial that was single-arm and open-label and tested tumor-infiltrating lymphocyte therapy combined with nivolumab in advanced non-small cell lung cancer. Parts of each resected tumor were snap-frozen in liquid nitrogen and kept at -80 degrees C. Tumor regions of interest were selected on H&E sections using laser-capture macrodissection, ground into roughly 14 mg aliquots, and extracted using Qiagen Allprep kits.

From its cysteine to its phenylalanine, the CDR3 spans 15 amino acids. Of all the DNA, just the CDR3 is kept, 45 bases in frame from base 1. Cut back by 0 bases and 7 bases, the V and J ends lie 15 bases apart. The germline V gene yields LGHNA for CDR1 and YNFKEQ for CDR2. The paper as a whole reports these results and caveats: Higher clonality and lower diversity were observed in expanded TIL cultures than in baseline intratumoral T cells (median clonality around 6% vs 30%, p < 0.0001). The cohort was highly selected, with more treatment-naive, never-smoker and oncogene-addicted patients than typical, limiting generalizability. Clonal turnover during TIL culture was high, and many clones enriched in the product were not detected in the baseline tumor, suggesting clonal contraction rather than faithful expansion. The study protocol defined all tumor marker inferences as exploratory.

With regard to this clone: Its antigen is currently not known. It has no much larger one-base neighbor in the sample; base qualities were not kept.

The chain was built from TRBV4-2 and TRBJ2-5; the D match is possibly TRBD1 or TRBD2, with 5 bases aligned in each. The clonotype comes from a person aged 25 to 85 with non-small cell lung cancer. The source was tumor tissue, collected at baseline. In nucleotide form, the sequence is TGTGCCAGCAGCCAAGATGGGGGTGAAGGACCGACCCAGTACTTC. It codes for CASSQDGGEGPTQYF.